Each of the 24 T cell receptor beta chains below was sequenced from the same sample in a study of regulatory T cells in long-lasting Graves disease. The time point was: newly diagnosed GD, antithyroid drugs for less than 3 months. PBMCs were the source of the RNA used for TCR sequencing. For TCR beta, libraries came from iRepertoire HTBI primers and Arm-PCR of CDR3 regions. TCRdb used MiXCR to reprocess the multiplex PCR reads, holding one entry per CDR3 protein. Among about half a million distinct CDR3 sequences listed, around 12% were seen once. The same sample was also used in a study of T cells in Graves' hyperthyroidism and ophthalmopathy.

The sequencing used peripheral blood mononuclear cells (PBMCs), collected at new diagnosis, from a patient treated with antithyroid drugs. These receptors originate from a woman in her 30s with Graves disease.

This clonotype has at least ten counts. This chain connects TRBV19 to TRBJ2-1, with D perhaps TRBD1 (5 bases). CDR3 length: 15 residues. Germline-derived CDR1 and CDR2 are LNHDA and SQIVND (reference sequence). The ends were cut back, 1 base at V and 2 bases at J, with 9 bases in the middle. CDR3 sequence reads: CASSIVGVAYNEQFF. In DNA, the CDR3 is TGTGCCAGTAGTATAGTAGGGGTTGCCTACAATGAGCAGTTCTTC.

This clonotype appeared many times. The chain combines TRBV12-3 or TRBV12-4 with TRBJ2-7; 12 positions agree with TRBD2. V lost 3 bases and J lost 6; bases outside the gene matches: 6. The CDR3 is 15 residues long. The CDR3 is CASSLLAGGPGEQYF. Here the CDR3 DNA reads TGTGCCAGCAGTTTGCTAGCGGGAGGGCCCGGCGAGCAGTACTTC.

Comment on this clonotype: A much larger clonotype is one base distant, so this may be a read error. The genes are TRBV7-2 and TRBJ2-1; D is ambiguous. The length of the CDR3 is 13 residues. The V end was cut by 5 bases, the J end by 7 bases, with 12 bases between. The germline V gene has CDR1 SGHTA and CDR2 FQGNSA. CDR3 amino acids: CASSGSRRNEQFF. CDR3 bases: TGTGCCAGCAGCGGATCTAGGCGGAATGAGCAGTTCTTC. The full variable domain, its missing parts supplied by reference TRBV7-2 and TRBJ2-1, is GAGVSQSPSNKVTEKGKDVELRCDPISGHTALYWYRQSLGQGLEFLIYFQGNSAPDKSGLPSDRFSAERTGGSVSTLTIQRTQQEDSAVYLCASSGSRRNEQFFGPGTRLTVL.

This clonotype was detected ten times or more. The chain has TRBV2 and TRBJ2-3, with 7 bases lining up with TRBD2. The CDR3 spans 15 residues. Germline loops: CDR1 SNHLY, CDR2 FYNNEI. J was trimmed by 2 bases and V by 7 bases; bases with no gene match: 9. The CDR3 DNA sequence: TGTGCCAGCACCGACCCAAGCGGGGTCACAGATACGCAGTATTTT. Amino acids: CASTDPSGVTDTQYF.

This chain joins TRBV19 and TRBJ1-1, with TRBD1 matching over 10 bases. This CDR3 region has 16 residues. Germline CDR1 and CDR2: LNHDA and SQIVND (reference sequence). The V gene end was trimmed by 7 bases and the J gene end by 1 base; junction bases not matched to a gene: 9. CDR3 amino acids: CASNQIGTGENTEAFF. The CDR3 nucleotides read TGTGCCAGTAACCAAATCGGGACAGGGGAGAACACTGAAGCTTTCTTT.

This clonotype was counted many times. The genes are TRBV6-1 and TRBJ1-2; 8 bases agree with TRBD1. This CDR3 contains 13 residues. The V and J ends lost 6 bases and 4 bases, in that order; junction bases with no gene match: 4. The germline V gene has CDR1 MNHNS and CDR2 SASEGT. Written as DNA, the CDR3 is TGTGCCAGCAGAGCAGGACAGGGCTATGGCTACACCTTC. This encodes CASRAGQGYGYTF.

This clonotype was counted at least ten times. The genes are TRBV28 and TRBJ2-1; 11 positions match TRBD2. In germline, CDR1 is MDHEN, CDR2 SYDVKM. The CDR3 covers 15 residues. J was trimmed by 5 bases and V by 6 bases; bases with no gene match: 6. The CDR3 sequence: CASRVVAGGNNEQFF. For the CDR3, the DNA is TGTGCCAGCAGGGTCGTAGCGGGAGGGAACAATGAGCAGTTCTTC.

In its sample, this clonotype was seen many times. The V and J genes are TRBV20-1 and TRBJ2-3, with 10 bases fitting TRBD2. The V and J ends lost 6 bases and 0 bases, in that order; junction bases with no gene match: 6. This CDR3 spans 15 amino acids. Germline CDR1 reads DFQATT; CDR2 reads SNEGSKA (reference sequence). Written as DNA, the CDR3 is TGCAGTGCACTTCGGACTAGCGGAAGCACAGATACGCAGTATTTT. Residues: CSALRTSGSTDTQYF.

This clonotype has a count of ten or more. The rearrangement links TRBV18 to TRBJ2-7; TRBD2 matches 7 bases. The CDR3 spans 15 residues. Trimming cost V 2 bases and J 3 bases; bases outside gene matches: 7. CDR1 and CDR2 (germline): KGHSH, LQKENI. The CDR3 loop is CASSPGPGTNYEQYF. The CDR3 DNA reads as TGTGCCAGCTCACCAGGTCCAGGGACTAACTACGAGCAGTACTTC.

Many counts were recorded for this clonotype. This rearrangement joins TRBV11-2 to TRBJ1-1, with no clear D. The CDR3 runs 17 residues. Trimming removed 1 base from V and 0 bases from J, with 15 bases in between. Germline CDR1 reads SGHAT; CDR2 reads FQNNGV. The CDR3 sequence: CASSLGWRMNMNTEAFF. The CDR3, as DNA: TGTGCCAGCAGCTTAGGATGGCGTATGAACATGAACACTGAAGCTTTCTTT.

This clonotype appeared many times. The chain uses TRBV2 and TRBJ2-1; D might be TRBD1 (5 bases). The V end lost 3 bases, the J end lost 6 bases, and 18 bases lay between the germline ends. Germline loops: CDR1 SNHLY, CDR2 FYNNEI. The CDR3 contains 16 residues. The CDR3 here is CASSDVGAGLTNEQFF. CDR3 nucleotides: TGTGCCAGCAGTGATGTTGGGGCAGGCCTAACCAATGAGCAGTTCTTC.

This clonotype was recorded many times. V gene TRBV20-1 combines with J gene TRBJ1-1, with 7 bases aligning to TRBD1. V dropped 3 bases and J dropped 7; count of bases not matched to a gene: 23. The CDR3 is 18 residues long. The germline V gene has CDR1 DFQATT and CDR2 SNEGSKA (reference sequence). CDR3 region: CSAREPTGSTFPPHEAFF. As DNA, the CDR3 is TGCAGTGCTAGGGAACCGACAGGGTCCACATTTCCACCCCATGAAGCTTTCTTT.

This clonotype was recorded at least ten times. V gene TRBV7-2 combines with J gene TRBJ1-2; D possibly corresponds to TRBD1 (6 bases). CDR3 size: 14 residues. V was pared by 6 bases and J by 1 base, with 12 bases between. Germline V gene sequence: CDR1 SGHTA, CDR2 FQGNSA. CDR3 region: CASSRGQSNYGYTF. In DNA, the CDR3 is TGTGCCAGCAGTCGCGGACAGAGTAACTATGGCTACACCTTC.

In this sample, this clonotype turned up many times. This chain uses TRBV30 with TRBJ2-1, with D maybe TRBD1 (5 bases). V was pared by 0 bases and J by 0 bases, with 12 bases between. The CDR3 totals 16 residues. In germline, CDR1 is GTSNPN, CDR2 SVGIG (reference sequence). CDR3 protein: CAWSVSWGSSYNEQFF. The CDR3 region has the DNA TGTGCCTGGAGTGTAAGTTGGGGCAGCTCCTACAATGAGCAGTTCTTC.

As regards this clonotype: A far larger clone is only one base removed, so a read error is likely. The V and J genes are TRBV11-2 and TRBJ2-3; the D call may be TRBD1 or TRBD2 (6 bases each). The DNA end is more similar to TRBJ2-5, so the J call may be wrong. Germline V gives CDR1 SGHAT, CDR2 FQNNGV. CDR3 length: 14 residues. The CDR3: CASSVRGDGGTQYF. For the CDR3, the DNA is TGTGCCAGCAGCGTTAGGGGGGATGGGGGGACCCAGTACTTC.

This clonotype was counted at least ten times. The J gene is TRBJ2-7, the V gene TRBV7-9; D is ambiguous. CDR3 length: 13 residues. V was cut by 1 base and J by 2 bases, with 6 bases left in between. Germline lookup yields CDR1 SEHNR and CDR2 FQNEAQ (reference sequence). CDR3 DNA: TGTGCCAGCAGCTTAGTCGCAGCCTACGAGCAGTACTTC. This gives the protein CASSLVAAYEQYF.

This clonotype was counted ten times or more. J is TRBJ1-1 and V is TRBV24-1; no firm D call. The germline V and J ends were trimmed by 4 bases and 10 bases, with 9 bases remaining between them. The CDR3 length is 11 residues. CDR1 is KGHDR, CDR2 SFDVKD, per germline. As DNA, the CDR3 is TGTGCCACCAGTGACCTGGACGGAGCTTTCTTT. This encodes CATSDLDGAFF.

The chain joins TRBV7-8 to TRBJ1-1, with TRBD1 as a possible D gene (5 bases). The V end lost 5 bases, the J end lost 3 bases, and 13 bases lay between the germline ends. The CDR3 extends over 14 amino acids. CDR1 is SGHVS and CDR2 is FQNEAQ in the germline V gene. CDR3 DNA sequence: TGTGCCAGCAGCGCCTTCGGGGGAGACACTGAAGCTTTCTTT. This encodes CASSAFGGDTEAFF.

This clonotype has at least ten counts. The CDR3 DNA reads TGTGCCAGCTCACCACTTCGAAGAGGGAGGACAGATACGCAGTATTTT. Translating gives CASSPLRRGRTDTQYF. V gene TRBV18 combines with J gene TRBJ2-3, with D possibly matching TRBD2 (6 bases). CDR1 and CDR2 from the germline V gene are KGHSH and LQKENI. The CDR3 extends over 16 amino acids. V lost 1 base to trimming and J lost 3 bases, with 14 bases between them.

This clonotype was observed a few times. The V call is TRBV15, the J call TRBJ2-7; TRBD2 agrees at 7 bases. V lost 11 bases to trimming and J lost 0 bases; unmatched junction nucleotides: 7. Germline V lookup: CDR1 LNHNV, CDR2 YYDKDF (reference sequence). The CDR3 length is 13 residues. Here the CDR3 DNA reads TGTGCCGCTCGCCCTAGCGGCTCCTACGAGCAGTACTTC. Protein: CAARPSGSYEQYF.

About this clonotype itself: A single base is all that separates this from a far larger clone, so a read error is likely. The CDR3 DNA reads TGCGCCAGCAGCTTGGAACTAGCGGTCTGGAGTGAGCAGTTCTTC. Translating gives CASSLELAVWSEQFF. This chain joins TRBV5-1 and TRBJ2-5; 8 nucleotides align to TRBD2. The J call may be wrong; the DNA end is better matched by TRBJ2-1. Germline V gene sequence: CDR1 SGHRS, CDR2 YFSETQ. This CDR3 is 15 amino acids long.

This clonotype showed up just a few times. The V gene is TRBV13, the J gene TRBJ2-1; 10 nucleotides line up with TRBD2. Trimming at V came to 3 bases and at J to 9 bases, leaving 11 bases not matched to a gene. In germline, CDR1 is PRHDT, CDR2 FYEKMQ (reference sequence). The CDR3 totals 16 residues. The CDR3 nucleotides read TGTGCCAGCAGCTTCGTTTCTAGCGGGAGTATAGGTGAGCAGTTCTTC. It translates to CASSFVSSGSIGEQFF.

Many counts were recorded for this clonotype. The chain couples TRBV30 to TRBJ1-1; a possible D gene is TRBD1 (6 bases). Germline assignment: CDR1 GTSNPN and CDR2 SVGIG (reference sequence). The CDR3 has 14 amino acids. With 0 bases removed from V and 5 bases from J, the gap between germline ends came to 13 bases. This chain's CDR3 is CAWSVGHTGTEAFF. The DNA for the CDR3 is TGTGCCTGGAGTGTAGGCCATACAGGGACTGAAGCTTTCTTT.

This clonotype was found many times. This chain connects TRBV19 to TRBJ2-2; 10 positions match TRBD2. After removal of 10 bases from V and 5 bases from J, the junction contained 7 bases not matched to a gene. The germline V gene encodes CDR1 LNHDA and CDR2 SQIVND (reference sequence). This CDR3 is built from 14 residues. In DNA form, the CDR3 reads TGTGCCACCCAAAGCGGGAGGGCTACCGGGGAGCTGTTTTTT. It translates to CATQSGRATGELFF.